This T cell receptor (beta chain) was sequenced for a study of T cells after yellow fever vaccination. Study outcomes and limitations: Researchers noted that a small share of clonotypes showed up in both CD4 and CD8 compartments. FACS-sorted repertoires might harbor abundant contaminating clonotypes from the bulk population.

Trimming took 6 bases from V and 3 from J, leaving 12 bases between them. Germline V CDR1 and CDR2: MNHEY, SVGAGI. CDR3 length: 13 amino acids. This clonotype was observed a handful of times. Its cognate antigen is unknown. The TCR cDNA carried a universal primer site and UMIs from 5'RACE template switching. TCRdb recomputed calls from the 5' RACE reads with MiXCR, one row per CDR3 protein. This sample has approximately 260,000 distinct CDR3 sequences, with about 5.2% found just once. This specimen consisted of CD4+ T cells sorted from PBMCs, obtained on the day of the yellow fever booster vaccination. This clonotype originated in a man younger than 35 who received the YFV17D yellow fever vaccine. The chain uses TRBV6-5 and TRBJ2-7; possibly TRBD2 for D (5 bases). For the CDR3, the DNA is TGTGCCAGCAGCAGAGGACTGAACTACGAGCAGTACTTC. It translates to CASSRGLNYEQYF.